What follows are 18 T cell receptor beta chains derived from one specimen sequenced in a study of T cell clonality in common variable immunodeficiency. Sequencing was performed with immunoSEQ multiplex PCR; in TCRdb, only in-frame clones are kept and a portion is missing. The profile covers about 41,000 clones, none occurring a single time. The sequenced sample was peripheral blood mononuclear cells. Receptors originate from a person aged 18 to 75 in good health.

With regard to this clone: The CDR3 goes on 3 residues after the read ends, and that part is filled in from the germline J gene. J is TRBJ2-4 and V is TRBV7-2; D call uncertain. The germline gives CDR1 SGHTA, CDR2 FQGNSA. The length of the CDR3 is 14 residues. V was shortened by 4 bases and J by 0 bases, with 7 bases between the two germline ends. The CDR3 reads CASSSALAKNIQYF. CDR3 bases read: TGTGCCAGCAGCTCAGCTCTAGCCAAAAACATT.

This clone was counted ten times or more. The observed sequence ends 3 residues before the CDR3 terminus, with the missing tail filled in from the germline J gene. J is TRBJ2-4 and V is TRBV19, with TRBD1 matching 9 bases. Germline assignment: CDR1 LNHDA and CDR2 SQIVND (reference sequence). CDR3 length: 13 amino acids. The CDR3 loop is CASSSGTGYGQYF. The DNA read from the CDR3 is TGTGCCAGTAGTTCCGGGACAGGGTATGGT. The complete variable domain, with remaining parts taken from reference TRBV19 and TRBJ2-4, reads DGGITQSPKYLFRKEGQNVTLSCEQNLNHDAMYWYRQDPGQGLRLIYYSQIVNDFQKGDIAEGYSVSREKKESFPLTVTSAQKNPTAFYLCASSSGTGYGQYFGAGTRLSVL.

This clone has at least ten counts. CDR3 sequence reads: CSARRQGWDKNIQYF. CDR3 DNA (partial): TGCAGTGCTAGACGACAGGGTTGGGACAAAAACATT. The rearrangement links TRBV20-1 to TRBJ2-4; 7 nucleotides line up with TRBD1. Read coverage stops 3 residues before the CDR3 terminus; the germline J gene supplies the remainder. Per germline, CDR1 DFQATT and CDR2 SNEGSKA (reference sequence). CDR3 length: 15 amino acids. J lost 3 bases, V lost 2 bases, and 7 bases had no gene match.

This clone came up a few times. The read finishes 3 residues shy of the CDR3 end, and the germline J gene is used to complete it. The chain carries TRBV19 and TRBJ1-2; D is perhaps TRBD1 (6 bases). The CDR3 runs to 13 residues. Germline lookup yields CDR1 LNHDA and CDR2 SQIVND (reference sequence). The CDR3 sequence is CASSRGTLYDYTF. The DNA read from the CDR3 is TGTGCCAGTAGTAGGGGGACACTCTACGAC.

This clone was recorded many times. The CDR3 DNA, read in part, is TGTGCCAGCAGCCGAGGGACTAGCGGGAGGATCGCAAGTGAG. This gives the protein CASSRGTSGRIASE. The full-length CDR3 reads as CASSRGTSGRIASEQFF. V and J are TRBV4-2 and TRBJ2-1, with 15 bases fitting TRBD2. The CDR3 extends 3 residues past the end of the read, so its final part is completed from the germline J gene. V lost 4 bases to trimming and J lost 9 bases; unmatched junction nucleotides: 10. CDR1 and CDR2 (germline): LGHNA, YNFKEQ. The CDR3 runs 17 residues.

This clone came up many times. The CDR3 sequence: CASSAEATNEKLFF. The sequenced part of the CDR3 DNA is TGTGCCAGTAGTGCGGAGGCAACTAATGAAAAA. The chain combines TRBV19 with TRBJ1-4; no clear D gene. Read data end 3 residues before the CDR3 end; the end is taken from the germline J gene. This CDR3 is 14 amino acids long. From germline, CDR1 is LNHDA and CDR2 SQIVND (reference sequence). V gave up 5 bases and J gave up 0 bases, with 7 bases separating them. The variable domain in full, with the rest retrieved from reference TRBV19 and TRBJ1-4, is DGGITQSPKYLFRKEGQNVTLSCEQNLNHDAMYWYRQDPGQGLRLIYYSQIVNDFQKGDIAEGYSVSREKKESFPLTVTSAQKNPTAFYLCASSAEATNEKLFFGSGTQLSVL.

This clone was seen at least ten times. The sequenced fragment ends 3 residues before the CDR3 boundary, so the rest is inferred from the germline J gene. The chain links TRBV7-6 to TRBJ1-3; 7 positions match TRBD1. The ends lost 1 base at V and 4 bases at J; junction bases unmatched: 10. This CDR3 spans 17 amino acids. Germline V lookup: CDR1 SGHVS, CDR2 FNYEAQ. The CDR3 protein is CASSLVVARGAGNTIYF. The sequenced part of the CDR3 DNA is TGTGCCAGCAGCTTAGTGGTGGCCAGGGGGGCAGGAAACACC.

This clone came up many times. Read sequence stops 3 residues before the CDR3 end, and the germline J gene provides the missing end. The V call is TRBV19, the J call TRBJ1-2; 7 bases are shared with TRBD1. V was pared by 4 bases and J by 1 base, with 9 bases of the junction left unmatched. The CDR3 has 16 residues. CDR1 and CDR2 (germline): LNHDA, SQIVND (reference sequence). Partial CDR3 DNA: TGTGCCAGTAGTACGACGGGGACAGTTTTTAACTATGGC. This encodes CASSTTGTVFNYG. The CDR3 in its entirety is CASSTTGTVFNYGYTF.

This clone was found many times. The CDR3 end lies 3 residues beyond the end of the read and is filled in from the germline J gene. The rearrangement uses TRBV20-1 and TRBJ1-6, with 7 bases identical to TRBD1. Germline loops: CDR1 DFQATT, CDR2 SNEGSKA (reference sequence). The CDR3 covers 13 residues. The V gene end was trimmed by 2 bases and the J gene end by 11 bases; junction bases not matched to a gene: 6. The sequenced CDR3 bases are TGCAGTGCTAGAATACAGGGGACTCCACCC. Its protein is CSARIQGTPP. The whole CDR3 reads CSARIQGTPPLHF.

This clone occurred many times. The read ends 3 residues shy of where the CDR3 ends; the end is completed using the germline J gene. The genes are TRBV11-3 and TRBJ1-1; D possibly corresponds to TRBD1 (5 bases). The CDR3 contains 13 residues. V lost 4 bases, J lost 1 base, and 7 bases lay in between. The germline gives CDR1 SGHNT, CDR2 YENEEA. The CDR3 protein is CASSWQGNTEAFF. The CDR3 bases that were read are TGTGCCAGCAGCTGGCAGGGGAACACTGAA.

There are many counts of this clone. The read halts 3 residues ahead of the CDR3 end, with the missing end drawn from the germline J gene. The chain couples TRBV7-8 to TRBJ2-1, with 9 bases lining up with TRBD2. This CDR3 spans 16 amino acids. Trimming took 3 bases from V and 5 from J; bases not matched to a gene: 8. Germline-derived CDR1 and CDR2 are SGHVS and FQNEAQ. CDR3 sequence: CASSFGRLAGNNEQFF. The sequenced CDR3 bases are TGTGCCAGCAGCTTTGGGAGGCTAGCGGGAAACAATGAG.

This clone came up many times. The missing CDR3 end, 3 residues past where the read stops, is filled in from the germline J gene. This chain connects TRBV23-1 to TRBJ2-1; TRBD2 matches at 8 bases. TRBV23-1 falls under the ORF class, with uncertain function. CDR3 size: 16 residues. V lost 1 base, J lost 7 bases, and 9 bases stayed unmatched. CDR3 DNA (partial): TGCGCCAGCAGTCAATATTGGGATAGCGGGATAAATGAG. It is translated as CASSQYWDSGINE. The complete CDR3 sequence is CASSQYWDSGINEQFF.

Ten or more counts support this clone. The CDR3 end is not reached by the read, which stops 3 residues before it; the germline J gene fills it in. The chain has TRBV29-1 and TRBJ2-1, with 8 bases aligning to TRBD2. The germline CDR1 and CDR2 sequences are SQVTM and ANQGSEA. The CDR3 is made up of 14 amino acids. Germline trimming cut 4 bases from V and 3 bases from J; bases unmatched to any gene: 5. The part of the CDR3 DNA that was read is TGCAGCGTTGGGACTAGCCTTTACTACAATGAG. It encodes CSVGTSLYYNE. The CDR3 as a whole reads CSVGTSLYYNEQFF.

This clone was seen at least ten times. One end of the junction is discordant with germline, which a read error may explain. The read ends 3 residues shy of where the CDR3 ends; the end is completed using the germline J gene. The gene calls are TRBV2 and TRBJ2-1, with 10 positions matching TRBD2. CDR3 size: 14 residues. Germline CDR1 is SNHLY and CDR2 is FYNNEI. The CDR3: CTSGRASGVNEQFF. The DNA read from the CDR3 is TGTACCAGCGGGAGGGCTAGCGGCGTAAATGAG.

This clone was seen repeatedly, ten times or more. The read terminates 3 residues ahead of where the CDR3 ends, so the germline J gene completes it. The chain joins TRBV20-1 to TRBJ2-1, with D perhaps matching TRBD1 (6 bases). This CDR3 contains 15 residues. With 5 bases removed from V and 6 bases from J, the gap between germline ends came to 20 bases. From germline, CDR1 is DFQATT and CDR2 SNEGSKA (reference sequence). Here the CDR3 reads CSAPGQSARINEQFF. Incomplete CDR3 DNA: TGCAGTGCTCCAGGACAGTCCGCTCGTATCAATGAG.

This clone has a count of ten or more. The read is 3 residues too short to cover the CDR3 end, so that end is filled in from the germline J gene. This sequence joins TRBV7-3 and TRBJ2-3; D is possibly TRBD2 (7 bases). Germline loops: CDR1 SGHTA, CDR2 FQGTGA. The CDR3 has 15 residues. Trimming took off 1 base at V and 0 bases at J, with 8 bases between the two ends. Partial CDR3 DNA: TGTGCCAGCAGCTTAAGGGGGGGCAGCACAGATACG. It translates to CASSLRGGSTDT. The complete CDR3 protein is CASSLRGGSTDTQYF.

About this clone itself: The read stops 3 residues short of the end of the CDR3; the missing end is completed from the germline J gene. The V and J genes are TRBV27 and TRBJ2-5; D unclear. Trimming removed 7 bases from V and 5 bases from J, with 8 bases in between. This CDR3 contains 11 residues. Germline V gene data show CDR1 as MNHEY and CDR2 as SMNVEV (reference sequence). The CDR3: CASNAGETQYF. Partial CDR3 DNA: TGTGCCAGCAACGCCGGGGAGACC.

This clone came up a few times. Read sequence stops 3 residues before the CDR3 end, and the germline J gene provides the missing end. The chain links TRBV7-9 to TRBJ1-2; 12 bases are a match to TRBD1. Germline loops: CDR1 SEHNR, CDR2 FQNEAQ (reference sequence). The CDR3 consists of 15 residues. CDR3 DNA (partial): TGTGCCAGCAGCTTAGTTGGGACAGGGGGCCGCGAC. It specifies CASSLVGTGGRD. The complete CDR3 sequence is CASSLVGTGGRDYTF.